The clone carrying this T cell receptor (beta chain) was seen more than once but under ten times. TCRdb recomputed calls from the 5' RACE reads with MiXCR, one row per CDR3 protein. Among about 50,000 distinct CDR3 sequences listed, 17% were seen once. CDR1 and CDR2 (germline): SGHRS, YFSETQ. V was clipped by 1 base and J by 6 bases; unmatched bases: 4. This CDR3 is 14 amino acids long. The chain combines TRBV5-1 with TRBJ2-7; 10 bases are shared with TRBD2. The source is a female donor with breast cancer. The sequencing input was naive CD4+ T cells sorted from blood. Subset of the sample: naive CD4+ T cells, CD4+CD45RA+CD25-. The CDR3 loop is CASSLLLAGAEQYF. The DNA of the CDR3 is TGCGCCAGCAGCTTGCTTCTAGCGGGAGCCGAGCAGTACTTC. The variable domain in full, with the rest retrieved from reference TRBV5-1 and TRBJ2-7, is KAGVTQTPRYLIKTRGQQVTLSCSPISGHRSVSWYQQTPGQGLQFLFEYFSETQRNKGNFPGRFSGRQFSNSRSEMNVSTLELGDSALYLCASSLLLAGAEQYFGPGTRLTVT.